Listed below are T cell receptor beta chains from one sample, sequenced in a study of long-term antiretroviral therapy in people with HIV. Clones were read by immunoSEQ multiplex PCR, and TCRdb kept only the in-frame ones, dropping some. The sample shows around 21,000 clones, approximately 90% of them seen only once. This specimen consisted of unsorted PBMCs, obtained approximately 4.5 years before starting antiretroviral therapy. The origin of the receptors is a woman in her 30s with HIV. CDR3s include the opening cysteine and the closing phenylalanine or tryptophan. D genes are given only for firm matches. Clone sizes are given selectively: once, few, many, or a class where the clone is expanded.

v_call: TRBV5-1; cdr3_length: 15; j_call: TRBJ1-6; clone_size: once; d_call: TRBD1; cdr3_nt: TGCGCCAGCAGCTTGGCCCGACAGGGGGGGTCACCCCTCCACTTT; cdr3_aa: CASSLARQGGSPLHF
v_call: TRBV23-1; cdr3_length: 14; j_call: TRBJ1-1; clone_size: .; d_call: .; cdr3_nt: TGCGCCAGCACCGCCGAGGCGATGAACACTGAAGCTTTCTTT; cdr3_aa: CASTAEAMNTEAFF
v_call: TRBV7-9; cdr3_length: 16; j_call: TRBJ2-1; clone_size: .; d_call: .; cdr3_nt: TGTGCCAGCAGCTTAGATTTGGGGGCGCGGGTATTGGTGCAGTTCTTC; cdr3_aa: CASSLDLGARVLVQFF
v_call: TRBV18; cdr3_length: 15; j_call: TRBJ2-1; clone_size: .; d_call: .; cdr3_nt: TGTGCCAGCTCCCCCGGGACATTAACTGGCAATGAGCAGTTCTTC; cdr3_aa: CASSPGTLTGNEQFF
v_call: TRBV4-2; cdr3_length: 15; j_call: TRBJ1-6; clone_size: .; d_call: .; cdr3_nt: TGTGCCAGCAGCCAAGGTCAGGGCCTCGGTTCACCCCTCCACTTT; cdr3_aa: CASSQGQGLGSPLHF
v_call: TRBV6-1; cdr3_length: 16; j_call: TRBJ2-7; clone_size: .; d_call: .; cdr3_nt: TGTGCCAGCAGTGAAGGGTCGGTACTTCGCTCCTACGAGCAGTACTTC; cdr3_aa: CASSEGSVLRSYEQYF
v_call: TRBV7-2; cdr3_length: 14; j_call: TRBJ1-1; clone_size: .; d_call: .; cdr3_nt: TGTGCCAGCAGCTTAGCGCTGGGGAGGACTGAAGCTTTCTTT; cdr3_aa: CASSLALGRTEAFF
v_call: TRBV5-5; cdr3_length: 14; j_call: TRBJ1-6; clone_size: few; d_call: .; cdr3_nt: TGTGCCAGCGCTAACAGGTTGATGGATTCACCCCTCCACTTT; cdr3_aa: CASANRLMDSPLHF
v_call: TRBV18; cdr3_length: 18; j_call: TRBJ1-1; clone_size: once; d_call: TRBD1; cdr3_nt: TGTGCCAGCTCACTCCTAAAAAGCGGCGGGACAGGTAACACTGAAGCTTTCTTT; cdr3_aa: CASSLLKSGGTGNTEAFF
v_call: TRBV11-3; cdr3_length: 16; j_call: TRBJ2-1; clone_size: large; d_call: .; cdr3_nt: TGTGCCAGCAGCTTGGACAGCACGAATCAAAACAATGAGCAGTTCTTC; cdr3_aa: CASSLDSTNQNNEQFF
v_call: TRBV4-3; cdr3_length: 18; j_call: TRBJ1-2; clone_size: few; d_call: .; cdr3_nt: TGCGCCAGCAGCCAAGATTTAGGGGACACCAGTTTTTTTAATGGCTACACCTTC; cdr3_aa: CASSQDLGDTSFFNGYTF
v_call: TRBV7-2; cdr3_length: 13; j_call: TRBJ1-1; clone_size: .; d_call: TRBD1; cdr3_nt: TGTGCCAGCAGTTTGACAGGGGACACTGAAGCTTTCTTT; cdr3_aa: CASSLTGDTEAFF
v_call: TRBV6-6; cdr3_length: 15; j_call: TRBJ1-1; clone_size: .; d_call: TRBD1; cdr3_nt: TGTGCCAGCAGTTCGGGACAGGGGGCGATGACTGAAGCTTTCTTT; cdr3_aa: CASSSGQGAMTEAFF
v_call: TRBV6-6; cdr3_length: 15; j_call: TRBJ2-7; clone_size: .; d_call: .; cdr3_nt: TGTGCCAGCAGTTCACCTACGACTAGCTCCTACGAGCAGTACTTC; cdr3_aa: CASSSPTTSSYEQYF
v_call: TRBV29-1; cdr3_length: 14; j_call: TRBJ1-3; clone_size: .; d_call: TRBD1; cdr3_nt: TGCAGCGCCGACCCGGACAGGTCGGGAAACACCATATATTTT; cdr3_aa: CSADPDRSGNTIYF
v_call: TRBV2; cdr3_length: 12; j_call: TRBJ1-2; clone_size: .; d_call: .; cdr3_nt: TGTGCCAGCAGACCCAGGGGAGGAGGCTACACCTTC; cdr3_aa: CASRPRGGGYTF
v_call: TRBV6-6; cdr3_length: 15; j_call: TRBJ1-1; clone_size: once; d_call: TRBD1; cdr3_nt: TGTGCCAGCAGCTCTGGACAGGATGCATCTCCTGAAGCTTTCTTT; cdr3_aa: CASSSGQDASPEAFF